The next 19 T cell receptor beta chains were all read from a single sample in a study of T cell responses to AZD1222 COVID-19 vaccine. The data were produced by immunoSEQ multiplex PCR, yet TCRdb's version contains in-frame clones alone and is incomplete. The sample includes about 120,000 clones, more than 85% seen only once; the top ten take 4% to 5%. Material: peripheral blood, obtained on day 0 of AZD1222 vaccination. The receptors were gathered from an adult in good health.

The chain is built from TRBV5-6 and TRBJ2-7; maybe TRBD2 (6 bases). CDR1 and CDR2 (germline): SGHDT, YYEEEE. This CDR3 is built from 11 residues. Deletions cut 4 bases from V and 7 bases from J, with 9 bases between. CDR3 DNA sequence: TGTGCCAGCAGCCGGGGGTGGGAGCAGTACTTC. Amino acid sequence: CASSRGWEQYF.

This clone was recorded a few times. J is TRBJ2-5 and V is TRBV27; D not resolved. Trimming pared 8 bases from V and 0 bases from J, leaving 10 bases between. The CDR3 covers 13 residues. Germline lookup yields CDR1 MNHEY and CDR2 SMNVEV (reference sequence). This chain's CDR3 is CASGPAYQETQYF. DNA for the CDR3: TGTGCCAGCGGCCCAGCGTACCAAGAGACCCAGTACTTC.

The V call is TRBV2, the J call TRBJ1-2; 7 bases map to TRBD1. This CDR3 comprises 14 residues. Germline V gene data show CDR1 as SNHLY and CDR2 as FYNNEI. V was clipped by 7 bases and J by 4 bases; unmatched bases: 9. CDR3 bases: TGTGCCAGCAAGTCGACAGGGACCGGCTATGGCTACACCTTC. Translated, it gives CASKSTGTGYGYTF.

The CDR3 coding sequence is TGTGCCAGCAGCCAATTAATTATCGGACAGGGGAACACCGGGGAGCTGTTTTTT. As protein: CASSQLIIGQGNTGELFF. The V gene is TRBV7-3, the J gene TRBJ2-2, with 8 nucleotides matching TRBD1. This CDR3 comprises 18 residues. Germline trimming cut 5 bases from V and 1 base from J; bases unmatched to any gene: 12. The V gene's germline CDR1 is SGHTA and CDR2 FQGTGA.

This chain uses TRBV30 with TRBJ2-5; 16 bases align to TRBD2. V lost 5 bases and J lost 2; bases outside the gene matches: 8. The germline gives CDR1 GTSNPN, CDR2 SVGIG (reference sequence). The length of the CDR3 is 17 residues. The CDR3 region is CAWQPGLAGGPQETQYF. In nucleotides, the CDR3 is TGTGCCTGGCAGCCGGGACTAGCGGGGGGGCCGCAAGAGACCCAGTACTTC. The full variable domain, its missing parts supplied by reference TRBV30 and TRBJ2-5, is SQTIHQWPATLVQPVGSPLSLECTVEGTSNPNLYWYRQAAGRGLQLLFYSVGIGQISSEVPQNLSASRPQDRQFILSSKKLLLSDSGFYLCAWQPGLAGGPQETQYFGPGTRLLVL.

This chain links TRBV30 with TRBJ1-2, with 7 bases identical to TRBD1. Trimming took 5 bases from V and 7 from J; bases not matched to a gene: 22. CDR3 size: 17 residues. In germline, CDR1 is GTSNPN, CDR2 SVGIG (reference sequence). Written as DNA, the CDR3 is TGTGCCTGGGGGGGCCTTTCCGGGACAGTCTATAGCTCTGGCTACACCTTC. Residues: CAWGGLSGTVYSSGYTF.

V usage is TRBV5-4 and J usage is TRBJ1-1; D is unclear. Trimming took off 4 bases at V and 3 bases at J, with 10 bases between the two ends. The germline V gene encodes CDR1 SGHNT and CDR2 YYREEE (reference sequence). The CDR3 spans 13 residues. In nucleotides, the CDR3 is TGTGCCAGCAGCCGCGACATCCACACTGAAGCTTTCTTT. Its translation: CASSRDIHTEAFF. The whole variable domain, filled in from reference TRBV5-4 and TRBJ1-1, reads ETGVTQSPTHLIKTRGQQVTLRCSSQSGHNTVSWYQQALGQGPQFIFQYYREEENGRGNFPPRFSGLQFPNYSSELNVNALELDDSALYLCASSRDIHTEAFFGQGTRLTVV.

The V and J genes are TRBV4-1 and TRBJ2-5, with 9 bases lining up with TRBD2. Germline CDR1 MGHRA, CDR2 YSYEKL. The CDR3 is 14 residues long. The junction had 5 bases not matched to a gene; V was cut back by 5 bases and J by 4 bases. The CDR3 region is CASSVRGGRETQYF. CDR3 coding DNA: TGCGCCAGCAGCGTGCGGGGGGGCCGAGAGACCCAGTACTTC.

The CDR3 region has the DNA TGTGCCAGCAGTGAAGCCAGGGGTTCCGATGGCTACACCTTC. Amino acids: CASSEARGSDGYTF. The chain recombines TRBV2 with TRBJ1-2, with D possibly matching TRBD1 (6 bases). In germline, CDR1 is SNHLY, CDR2 FYNNEI. This CDR3 spans 14 amino acids. V was cut by 0 bases and J by 6 bases, with 11 bases left in between. The entire variable domain, with the rest obtained from reference TRBV2 and TRBJ1-2, is as follows: EPEVTQTPSHQVTQMGQEVILRCVPISNHLYFYWYRQILGQKVEFLVSFYNNEISEKSEIFDDQFSVERPDGSNFTLKIRSTKLEDSAMYFCASSEARGSDGYTFGSGTRLTVV.

This chain joins TRBV10-2 and TRBJ1-1, with a tentative D call TRBD1 (5 bases). Trimming took off 5 bases at V and 8 bases at J, with 9 bases between the two ends. Germline V gene lookup returns CDR1 WSHSY and CDR2 SAAADI. CDR3 length equals 11 residues. The CDR3 loop reads CASSFRQEAFF. The CDR3 DNA reads TGCGCCAGCAGTTTTCGACAGGAAGCTTTCTTT.

The CDR3 DNA reads TGTGCCAGCAGCTTAGCGGGGGCGGACTATGGCTACACCTTC. Its translation is CASSLAGADYGYTF. This chain connects TRBV7-2 to TRBJ1-2; TRBD1 might be the D (6 bases). Between the trimmed V and J ends, which lost 0 bases and 3 bases, there was a span of 8 bases. Germline V gene lookup returns CDR1 SGHTA and CDR2 FQGNSA. The CDR3 consists of 14 residues.

The CDR3 sequence is CASSLGGDIYNEQFF. The CDR3 region has the DNA TGTGCCAGCAGCTTAGGAGGGGACATTTACAATGAGCAGTTCTTC. This rearrangement joins TRBV7-2 to TRBJ2-1; D is perhaps TRBD1 (6 bases). V gave up 1 base and J gave up 4 bases, with 11 bases separating them. This CDR3 has 15 amino acids. Germline CDR1 is SGHTA and CDR2 is FQGNSA.

The chain joins TRBV6-5 to TRBJ2-5; D unclear. Between the trimmed V and J ends, which lost 4 bases and 4 bases, there was a span of 10 bases. The CDR3 runs to 13 residues. Germline V gene data show CDR1 as MNHEY and CDR2 as SVGAGI. The CDR3 bases are TGTGCCAGCAGTTTGGTAGGGCCAGAGACCCAGTACTTC. As protein: CASSLVGPETQYF.

This chain connects TRBV9 to TRBJ1-2, with D hard to call. CDR3 length equals 14 residues. Germline V gene sequence: CDR1 SGDLS, CDR2 YYNGEE. The V end was cut by 4 bases, the J end by 3 bases, with 13 bases between. The CDR3 region is CASSTGRSDYGYTF. In DNA form, the CDR3 reads TGTGCCAGCAGCACTGGACGCAGCGACTATGGCTACACCTTC.

The chain combines TRBV19 with TRBJ1-2; 8 bases are shared with TRBD1. V was pared by 5 bases and J by 2 bases, with 7 bases of the junction left unmatched. The CDR3 has 15 amino acids. CDR1 and CDR2 (germline): LNHDA, SQIVND (reference sequence). The CDR3 loop is CASSVATGANYGYTF. The CDR3 bases are TGTGCCAGTAGTGTAGCGACAGGGGCCAACTATGGCTACACCTTC.

V usage is TRBV5-6 and J usage is TRBJ1-2; no definite D call. The CDR3 covers 15 residues. V was clipped by 1 base and J by 1 base, with 11 bases between them. CDR1 is SGHDT and CDR2 is YYEEEE in the germline V gene. DNA of the CDR3: TGTGCCAGCAGCTTGTCCGGCACCTATAACTATGGCTACACCTTC. As protein: CASSLSGTYNYGYTF.

The chain joins TRBV15 to TRBJ2-7, with 11 bases identical to TRBD1. This CDR3 spans 16 amino acids. Germline values: CDR1 LNHNV, CDR2 YYDKDF (reference sequence). J gave up 3 bases and V 2 bases, and 6 bases lay outside the gene matches. The CDR3, as DNA: TGTGCCACCAGCAGAACCGGGACAGGGGGGTTCTACGAGCAGTACTTC. Its protein product is CATSRTGTGGFYEQYF. Full variable domain (rest looked up from reference TRBV15 and TRBJ2-7): DAMVIQNPRYQVTQFGKPVTLSCSQTLNHNVMYWYQQKSSQAPKLLFHYYDKDFNNEADTPDNFQSRRPNTSFCFLDIRSPGLGDTAMYLCATSRTGTGGFYEQYFGPGTRLTVT.

V is TRBV19 and J is TRBJ2-2; 8 bases are a match to TRBD1. After removal of 6 bases from V and 5 bases from J, the junction contained 11 bases not matched to a gene. The germline V gene encodes CDR1 LNHDA and CDR2 SQIVND (reference sequence). The CDR3 loop spans 16 amino acids. CDR3 protein: CASRLGTGGRTGELFF. CDR3 nucleotides: TGTGCCAGTAGGCTTGGGACAGGAGGTAGGACCGGGGAGCTGTTTTTT.

The chain recombines TRBV29-1 with TRBJ1-5; D is possibly TRBD1 (5 bases). Deletions cut 7 bases from V and 2 bases from J, with 9 bases between. The germline CDR1 and CDR2 sequences are SQVTM and ANQGSEA. The CDR3 loop spans 12 amino acids. The CDR3 sequence: CSARVGNQPQHF. The CDR3 DNA is TGCAGCGCCAGGGTGGGCAATCAGCCCCAGCATTTT.